This T cell receptor (delta chain) was sequenced during a study of Vδ1+ human thymocytes. Study-level points and caveats: Thymic delta-chain repertoires held approximately 20% Vdelta2 sequences and few Vdelta3, despite high sort purity. Many TRG clonotypes were shared between donors; TRD repertoires were essentially private. Thymic TRG and TRD repertoires appeared highly polyclonal, with Gaussian CDR3 length distributions.

The V gene lost 5 bases and the J gene lost 1 base, with 13 bases spanning the gap. This CDR3 is 14 amino acids long. Germline assignment: CDR1 GEAIGNYY and CDR2 EKD. The template was reverse-transcribed extracted RNA. Pooled V-gene forward primers with one constant-region reverse primer generated the CDR3 amplicons by multiplex PCR. TCRdb called clones anew from the multiplex PCR reads with CATT. This table holds over 20,000 delta-chain clones, 8.1% found once. This clone qualifies as medium-sized. No antigen is known for it. Source material: Vdelta1+ gamma-delta thymocytes from the thymus. The subset denotes: FACS-sorted CD3+ TCRalphabeta- TCRVdelta1+ TCRVdelta2- thymocytes. The chain couples TRDV2 to TRDJ1, with a weak D call TRDD3 (5 bases). The sequence was obtained from a child younger than two who had congenital heart surgery. The CDR3 region is CACGPGVPTDKLIF. CDR3 bases: TGTGCCTGTGGCCCGGGGGTTCCCACCGATAAACTCATCTTT.